These T cell receptor beta chains were read from a single sample in a study of breast tumors, draining lymph nodes, adjacent tissues. Each CDR3 protein is one row after TCRdb ran MiXCR on the multiplex PCR reads. The sample contains some 100,000 distinct CDR3 sequences, 21% of which appear only once. The source material was axillary lymph node tissue. These receptors originate from a female donor with breast cancer. Some clones in this sample may be carry-over from other donors' samples. The CDR3 runs from the conserved cysteine through the conserved F or W. D genes are given only for firm matches. Rows may omit the clone size; those that give it use once, few, many or a size class.

clone size,J gene,CDR3 length,D gene,V gene,CDR3 protein,CDR3 DNA
many,TRBJ1-6,15,NA,TRBV7-6,CASSLARGANSPLHF,TGTGCCAGCAGCTTAGCGCGGGGGGCTAATTCACCCCTCCACTTT
many,TRBJ1-4,13,NA,TRBV20-1,CSARQGSDEKLFF,TGCAGTGCTAGACAGGGTTCGGATGAAAAACTGTTTTTT
many,TRBJ2-3,18,TRBD2,TRBV6-5,CASSFSVASGGHTDTQYF,TGTGCCAGCAGTTTTTCGGTGGCTAGCGGGGGCCACACAGATACGCAGTATTTT
many,TRBJ1-4,16,TRBD1,TRBV12-5,CASGIGQGLRERELFF,TGTGCTAGTGGTATTGGACAGGGCTTACGGGAGCGGGAACTGTTTTTT
many,TRBJ1-3,17,TRBD1,TRBV13,CASSARGDPSSGNTIYF,TGTGCCAGCAGCGCCAGGGGGGATCCGAGCTCTGGAAACACCATATATTTT
many,TRBJ1-2,13,NA,TRBV5-1,CASSLEHSYGYTF,TGCGCCAGCAGCTTGGAGCACAGCTATGGCTACACCTTC
many,TRBJ1-2,16,NA,TRBV6-6,CARASGQRCPCYGYTF,TGTGCCAGGGCCTCGGGACAACGATGCCCTTGCTATGGCTACACCTTC
NA,TRBJ2-1,18,TRBD2,TRBV7-2,CASSLVGGVLAGGDEQFF,TGTGCCAGCAGCTTAGTCGGTGGTGTGCTAGCGGGAGGGGATGAGCAGTTCTTC
many,TRBJ1-2,13,NA,TRBV5-1,CASSLRASAGYTF,TGCGCCAGCAGCTTACGGGCCTCGGCGGGCTACACCTTC
few,TRBJ2-4,15,TRBD2,TRBV6-1,CASNERELAKNIQYF,TGTGCCAGCAATGAGCGGGAGTTGGCCAAAAACATTCAGTACTTC
many,TRBJ2-5,15,TRBD2,TRBV6-5,CASTSLGGIGETQYF,TGTGCCAGCACCTCGCTCGGGGGGATAGGAGAGACCCAGTACTTC
many,TRBJ2-1,18,NA,TRBV11-2,CASSLAPMRVVDYNEQFF,TGTGCCAGCAGCTTGGCCCCCATGCGGGTGGTAGACTACAATGAGCAGTTCTTC
NA,TRBJ1-6,16,NA,TRBV11-2,CASSLTRAARNSPLHF,TGTGCCAGCAGCTTGACCCGGGCAGCCAGAAATTCACCCCTCCACTTT
NA,TRBJ1-3,16,NA,TRBV6-6,CASSEYGESSGNTIYF,TGTGCCAGCAGTGAATATGGGGAGAGCTCTGGAAACACCATATATTTT
NA,TRBJ2-2,18,TRBD2,TRBV3-1,CASSQRRGLGSNTGELFF,TGTGCCAGCAGCCAAAGAAGGGGACTAGGGTCGAACACCGGGGAGCTGTTTTTT
many,TRBJ2-5,15,TRBD2,TRBV20-1,CSAREGTSVGETQYF,TGCAGTGCTAGAGAGGGGACTAGCGTAGGAGAGACCCAGTACTTC
many,TRBJ2-7,12,NA,TRBV20-1,CSARVISYEQYF,TGCAGTGCTAGAGTGATCAGCTACGAGCAGTACTTC
many,TRBJ1-4,14,NA,TRBV20-1,CSAKLGGFGEKLFF,TGCAGTGCTAAATTAGGAGGGTTTGGAGAAAAACTGTTTTTT
many,TRBJ2-1,14,TRBD2,TRBV11-3,CASSSGLANFEQFF,TGTGCCAGCAGCTCGGGACTAGCGAACTTTGAGCAGTTCTTC
few,TRBJ2-7,14,TRBD2,TRBV28,CASRPSGFSYEQYF,TGTGCGAGCCGCCCTAGCGGATTTTCCTACGAGCAGTACTTC
many,TRBJ2-1,15,NA,TRBV19,CASSIPGSVYNEQFF,TGTGCCAGTAGTATCCCCGGGTCCGTCTACAATGAGCAGTTCTTC
many,TRBJ1-5,13,NA,TRBV19,CASSIEDNQPQHF,TGTGCCAGTAGTATAGAGGACAATCAGCCCCAGCATTTT
many,TRBJ2-1,13,NA,TRBV5-6,CASNRRGGLEQFF,TGTGCCAGCAACCGTCGTGGGGGATTAGAGCAGTTCTTC
many,TRBJ2-6,15,TRBD1,TRBV2,CASSYRGAGANVLTF,TGTGCCAGCAGTTACAGGGGTGCTGGGGCCAACGTCCTGACTTTC